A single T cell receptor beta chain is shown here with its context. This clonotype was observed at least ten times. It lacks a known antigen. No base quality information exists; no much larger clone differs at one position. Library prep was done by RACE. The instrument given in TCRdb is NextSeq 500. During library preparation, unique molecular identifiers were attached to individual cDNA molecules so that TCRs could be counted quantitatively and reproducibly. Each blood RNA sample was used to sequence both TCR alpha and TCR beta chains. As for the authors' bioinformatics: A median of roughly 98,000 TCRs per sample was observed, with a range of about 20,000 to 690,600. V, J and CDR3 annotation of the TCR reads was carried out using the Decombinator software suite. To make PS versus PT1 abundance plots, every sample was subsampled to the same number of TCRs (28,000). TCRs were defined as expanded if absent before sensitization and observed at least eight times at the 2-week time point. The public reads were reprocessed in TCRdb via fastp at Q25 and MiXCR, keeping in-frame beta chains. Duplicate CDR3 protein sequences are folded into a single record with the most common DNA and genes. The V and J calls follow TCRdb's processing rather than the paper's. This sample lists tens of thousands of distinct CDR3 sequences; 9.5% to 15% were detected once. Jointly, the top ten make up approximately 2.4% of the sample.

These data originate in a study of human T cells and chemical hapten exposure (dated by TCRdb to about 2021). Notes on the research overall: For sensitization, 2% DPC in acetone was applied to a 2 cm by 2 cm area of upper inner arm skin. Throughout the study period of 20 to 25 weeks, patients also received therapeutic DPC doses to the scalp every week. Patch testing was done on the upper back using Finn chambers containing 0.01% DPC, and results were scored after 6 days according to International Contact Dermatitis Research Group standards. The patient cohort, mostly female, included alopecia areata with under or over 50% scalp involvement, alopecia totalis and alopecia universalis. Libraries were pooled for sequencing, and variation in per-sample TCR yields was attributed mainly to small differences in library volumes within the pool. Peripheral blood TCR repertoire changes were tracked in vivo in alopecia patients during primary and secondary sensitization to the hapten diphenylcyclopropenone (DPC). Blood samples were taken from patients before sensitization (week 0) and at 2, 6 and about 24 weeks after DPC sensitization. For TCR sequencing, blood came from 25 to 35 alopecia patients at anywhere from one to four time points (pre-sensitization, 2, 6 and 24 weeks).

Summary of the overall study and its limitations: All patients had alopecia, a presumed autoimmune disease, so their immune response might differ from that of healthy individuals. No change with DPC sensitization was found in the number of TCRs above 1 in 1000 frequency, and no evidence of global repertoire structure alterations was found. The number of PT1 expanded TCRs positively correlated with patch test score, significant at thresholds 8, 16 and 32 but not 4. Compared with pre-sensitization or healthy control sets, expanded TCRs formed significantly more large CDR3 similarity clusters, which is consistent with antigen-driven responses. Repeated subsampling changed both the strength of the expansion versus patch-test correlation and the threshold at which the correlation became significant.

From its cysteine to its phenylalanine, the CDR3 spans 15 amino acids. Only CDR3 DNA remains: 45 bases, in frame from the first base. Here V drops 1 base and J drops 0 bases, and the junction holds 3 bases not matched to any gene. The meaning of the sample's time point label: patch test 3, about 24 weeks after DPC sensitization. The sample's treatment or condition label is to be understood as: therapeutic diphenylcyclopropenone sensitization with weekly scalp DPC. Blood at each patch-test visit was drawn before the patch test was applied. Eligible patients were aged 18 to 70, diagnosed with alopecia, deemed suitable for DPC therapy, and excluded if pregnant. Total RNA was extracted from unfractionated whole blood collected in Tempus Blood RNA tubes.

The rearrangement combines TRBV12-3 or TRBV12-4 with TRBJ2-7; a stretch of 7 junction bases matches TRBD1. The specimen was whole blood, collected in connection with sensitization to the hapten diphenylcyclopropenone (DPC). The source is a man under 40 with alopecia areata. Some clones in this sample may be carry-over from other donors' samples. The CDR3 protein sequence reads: CASSLGQGLSYEQYF. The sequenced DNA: TGTGCCAGCAGTTTAGGACAGGGCCTCTCCTACGAGCAGTACTTC.